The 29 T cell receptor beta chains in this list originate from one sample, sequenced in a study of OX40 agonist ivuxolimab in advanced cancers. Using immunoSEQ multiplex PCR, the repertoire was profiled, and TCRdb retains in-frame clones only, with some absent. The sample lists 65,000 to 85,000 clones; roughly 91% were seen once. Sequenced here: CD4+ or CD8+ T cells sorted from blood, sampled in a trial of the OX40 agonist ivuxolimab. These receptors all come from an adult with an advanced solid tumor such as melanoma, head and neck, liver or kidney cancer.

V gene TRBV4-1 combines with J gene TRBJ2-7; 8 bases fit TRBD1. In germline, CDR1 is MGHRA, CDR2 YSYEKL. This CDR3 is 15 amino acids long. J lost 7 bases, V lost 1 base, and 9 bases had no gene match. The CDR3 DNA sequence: TGCGCCAGCAGCCAAGTCCCCGACAGGGGCGCGGAGCAGTACTTC. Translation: CASSQVPDRGAEQYF.

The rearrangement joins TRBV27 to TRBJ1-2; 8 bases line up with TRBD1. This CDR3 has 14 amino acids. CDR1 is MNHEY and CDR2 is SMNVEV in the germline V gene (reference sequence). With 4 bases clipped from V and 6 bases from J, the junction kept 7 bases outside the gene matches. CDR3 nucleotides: TGTGCCAGCAGTTCCGGCACGACAGGGGATGGCTACACCTTC. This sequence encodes CASSSGTTGDGYTF.

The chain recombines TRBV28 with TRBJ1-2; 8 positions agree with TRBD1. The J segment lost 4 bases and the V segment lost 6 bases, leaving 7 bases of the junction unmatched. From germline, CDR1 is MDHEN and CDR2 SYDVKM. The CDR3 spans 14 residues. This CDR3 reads CASREPGTGYGYTF. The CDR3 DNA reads TGTGCCAGCAGGGAACCAGGGACAGGCTATGGCTACACCTTC.

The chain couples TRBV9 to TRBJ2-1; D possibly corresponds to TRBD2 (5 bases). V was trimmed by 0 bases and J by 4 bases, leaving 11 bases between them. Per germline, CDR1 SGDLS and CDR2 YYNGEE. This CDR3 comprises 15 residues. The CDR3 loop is CASSVEWESYNEQFF. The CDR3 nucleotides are TGTGCCAGCAGCGTAGAGTGGGAGAGTTACAATGAGCAGTTCTTC.

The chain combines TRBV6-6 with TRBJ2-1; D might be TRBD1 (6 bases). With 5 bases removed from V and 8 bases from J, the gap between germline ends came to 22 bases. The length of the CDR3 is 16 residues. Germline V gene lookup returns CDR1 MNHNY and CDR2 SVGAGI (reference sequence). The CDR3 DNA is TGTGCCAGCAGTGCCACATGGACAGCCCTGAGCGATGAGCAGTTCTTC. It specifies CASSATWTALSDEQFF.

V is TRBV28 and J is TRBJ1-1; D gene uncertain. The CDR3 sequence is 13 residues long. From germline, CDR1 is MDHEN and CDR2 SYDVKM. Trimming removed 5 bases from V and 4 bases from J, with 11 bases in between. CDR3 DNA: TGTGCCAGCAGTCTCCACTTAAGCACTGAAGCTTTCTTT. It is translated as CASSLHLSTEAFF.

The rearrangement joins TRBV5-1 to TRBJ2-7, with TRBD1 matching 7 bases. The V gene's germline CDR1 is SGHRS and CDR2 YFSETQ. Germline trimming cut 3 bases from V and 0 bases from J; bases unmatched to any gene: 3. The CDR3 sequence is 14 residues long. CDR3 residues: CASSWDSLSYEQYF. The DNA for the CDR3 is TGCGCCAGCAGCTGGGACAGCCTCTCCTACGAGCAGTACTTC. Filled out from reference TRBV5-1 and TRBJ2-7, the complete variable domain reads KAGVTQTPRYLIKTRGQQVTLSCSPISGHRSVSWYQQTPGQGLQFLFEYFSETQRNKGNFPGRFSGRQFSNSRSEMNVSTLELGDSALYLCASSWDSLSYEQYFGPGTRLTVT.

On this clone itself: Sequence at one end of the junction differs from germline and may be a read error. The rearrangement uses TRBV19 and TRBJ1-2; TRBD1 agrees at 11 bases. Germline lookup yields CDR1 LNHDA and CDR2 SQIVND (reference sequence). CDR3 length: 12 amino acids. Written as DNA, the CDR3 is TGTGCCAGTGATCGGGACAGGGGGGCATTCGCCTTC. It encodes CASDRDRGAFAF.

The CDR3 DNA is TGTGCCAGCAGCTCAAACCTACAGGGGGCTGAATACAATGAGCAGTTCTTC. Translated, it gives CASSSNLQGAEYNEQFF. This rearrangement joins TRBV13 to TRBJ2-1; 9 bases line up with TRBD1. The CDR3 runs 17 residues. Germline CDR1 reads PRHDT; CDR2 reads FYEKMQ (reference sequence). V was pared by 4 bases and J by 4 bases, with 11 bases of the junction left unmatched.

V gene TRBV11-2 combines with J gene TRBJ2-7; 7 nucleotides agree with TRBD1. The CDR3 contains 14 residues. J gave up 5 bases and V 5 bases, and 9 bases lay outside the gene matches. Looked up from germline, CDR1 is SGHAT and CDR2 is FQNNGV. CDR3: CASSPRGQHNEQYF. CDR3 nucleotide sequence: TGTGCCAGCAGCCCGAGGGGGCAGCACAACGAGCAGTACTTC.

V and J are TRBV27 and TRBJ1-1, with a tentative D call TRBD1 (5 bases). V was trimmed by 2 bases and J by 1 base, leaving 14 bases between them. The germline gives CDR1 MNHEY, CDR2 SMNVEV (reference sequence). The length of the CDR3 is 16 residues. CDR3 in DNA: TGTGCCAGCAGTTTAGGGACGGGGCCAGGGAACACTGAAGCTTTCTTT. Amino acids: CASSLGTGPGNTEAFF.

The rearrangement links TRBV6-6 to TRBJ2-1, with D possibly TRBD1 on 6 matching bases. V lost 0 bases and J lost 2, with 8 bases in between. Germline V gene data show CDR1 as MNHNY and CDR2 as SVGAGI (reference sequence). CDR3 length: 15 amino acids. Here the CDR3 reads CASSYSAGAYNEQFF. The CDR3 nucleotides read TGTGCCAGCAGTTACTCGGCAGGGGCCTACAATGAGCAGTTCTTC.

The CDR3 here is CASSSIFLASGENTEAFF. The CDR3 bases are TGTGCCAGCAGTTCCATATTTCTTGCGTCAGGGGAGAACACTGAAGCTTTCTTT. The chain links TRBV28 to TRBJ1-1; maybe TRBD1 (6 bases). The CDR3 loop spans 18 amino acids. V was cut by 4 bases and J by 1 base, with 22 bases left in between. The germline V gene has CDR1 MDHEN and CDR2 SYDVKM.

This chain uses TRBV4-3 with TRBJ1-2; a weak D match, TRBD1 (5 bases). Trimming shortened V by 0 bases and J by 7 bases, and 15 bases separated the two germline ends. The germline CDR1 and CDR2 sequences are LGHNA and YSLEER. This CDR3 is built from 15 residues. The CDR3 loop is CASSQDRTAGGGYTF. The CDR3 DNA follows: TGCGCCAGCAGCCAAGATCGGACCGCCGGGGGTGGCTACACCTTC.

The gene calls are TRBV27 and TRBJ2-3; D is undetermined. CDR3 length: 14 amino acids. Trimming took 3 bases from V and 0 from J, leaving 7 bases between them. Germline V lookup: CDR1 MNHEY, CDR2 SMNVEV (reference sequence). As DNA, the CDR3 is TGTGCCAGCAGTTTGGCCAGTAGCACAGATACGCAGTATTTT. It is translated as CASSLASSTDTQYF.

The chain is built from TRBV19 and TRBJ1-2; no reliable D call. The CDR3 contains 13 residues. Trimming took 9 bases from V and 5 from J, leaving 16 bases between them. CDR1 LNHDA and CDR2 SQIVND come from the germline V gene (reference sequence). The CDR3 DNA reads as TGTGCCAGAAAACGGACCCAAGTATATGGCTACACCTTC. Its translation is CARKRTQVYGYTF.

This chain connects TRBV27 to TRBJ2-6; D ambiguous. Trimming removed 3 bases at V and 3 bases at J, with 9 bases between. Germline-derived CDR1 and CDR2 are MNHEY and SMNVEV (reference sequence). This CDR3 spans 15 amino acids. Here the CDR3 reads CASSFKGSGANVLTF. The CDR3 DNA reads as TGTGCCAGCAGTTTTAAGGGAAGTGGGGCCAACGTCCTGACTTTC.

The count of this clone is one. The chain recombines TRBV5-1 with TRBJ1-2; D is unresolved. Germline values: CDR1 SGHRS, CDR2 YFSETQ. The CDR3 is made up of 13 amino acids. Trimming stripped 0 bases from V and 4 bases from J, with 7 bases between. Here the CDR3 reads CASSLETVYGYTF. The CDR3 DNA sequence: TGCGCCAGCAGCTTGGAGACCGTCTATGGCTACACCTTC.

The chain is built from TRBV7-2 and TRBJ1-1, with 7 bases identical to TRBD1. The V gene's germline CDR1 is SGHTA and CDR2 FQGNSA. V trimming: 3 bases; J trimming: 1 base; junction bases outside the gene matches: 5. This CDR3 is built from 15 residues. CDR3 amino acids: CASSFSRQGNTEAFF. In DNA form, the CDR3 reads TGTGCCAGCAGCTTCTCCCGACAGGGGAACACTGAAGCTTTCTTT.

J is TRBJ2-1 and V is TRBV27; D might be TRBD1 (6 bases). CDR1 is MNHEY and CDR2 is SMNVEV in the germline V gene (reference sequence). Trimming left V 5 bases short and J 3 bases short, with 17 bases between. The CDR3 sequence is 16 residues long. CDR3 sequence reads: CASSRTAWDNYNEQFF. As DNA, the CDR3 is TGTGCCAGCAGTCGCACCGCCTGGGACAACTACAATGAGCAGTTCTTC.

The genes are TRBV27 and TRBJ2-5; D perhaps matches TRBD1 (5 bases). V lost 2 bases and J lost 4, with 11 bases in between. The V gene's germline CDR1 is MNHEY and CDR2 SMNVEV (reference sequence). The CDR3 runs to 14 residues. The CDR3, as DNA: TGTGCCAGCAGTTTACCAGGGAAGCGAGAGACCCAGTACTTC. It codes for CASSLPGKRETQYF.

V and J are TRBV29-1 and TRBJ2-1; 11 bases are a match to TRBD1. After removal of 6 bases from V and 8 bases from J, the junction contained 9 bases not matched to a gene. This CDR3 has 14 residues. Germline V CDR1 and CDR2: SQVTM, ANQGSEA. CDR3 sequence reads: CSVGRDRGNDEQFF. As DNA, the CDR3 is TGCAGCGTGGGGCGGGACAGGGGGAATGATGAGCAGTTCTTC.

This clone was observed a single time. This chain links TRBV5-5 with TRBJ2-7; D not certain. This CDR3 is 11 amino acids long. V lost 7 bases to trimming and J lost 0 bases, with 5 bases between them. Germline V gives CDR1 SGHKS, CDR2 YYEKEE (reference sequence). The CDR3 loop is CASRSSYEQYF. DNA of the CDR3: TGTGCCAGCCGCAGCTCCTACGAGCAGTACTTC.

The CDR3 DNA sequence: TGCGCCAGCAGCCAAGAAGGCAGGGCCAATCAGCCCCAGCATTTT. Encoded protein: CASSQEGRANQPQHF. V gene TRBV4-1 combines with J gene TRBJ1-5, with TRBD1 as a possible D gene (5 bases). Trimming took 0 bases from V and 3 from J, leaving 9 bases between them. The CDR3 covers 15 residues. Germline V gives CDR1 MGHRA, CDR2 YSYEKL.

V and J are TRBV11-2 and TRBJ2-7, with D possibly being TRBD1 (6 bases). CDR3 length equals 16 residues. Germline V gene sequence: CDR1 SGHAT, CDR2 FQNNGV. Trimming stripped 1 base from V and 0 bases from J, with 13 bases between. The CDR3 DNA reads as TGTGCCAGCAGCTTAGGGACAGCACACGACTCCTACGAGCAGTACTTC. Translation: CASSLGTAHDSYEQYF.

The CDR3 loop is CASVGQRGSYSNQPQHF. The DNA for the CDR3 is TGTGCCAGTGTTGGACAAAGGGGTTCCTATAGCAATCAGCCCCAGCATTTT. The gene calls are TRBV19 and TRBJ1-5; D is perhaps TRBD1 (5 bases). The CDR3 contains 17 residues. V was shortened by 8 bases and J by 0 bases, with 20 bases between the two germline ends. Germline values: CDR1 LNHDA, CDR2 SQIVND (reference sequence).

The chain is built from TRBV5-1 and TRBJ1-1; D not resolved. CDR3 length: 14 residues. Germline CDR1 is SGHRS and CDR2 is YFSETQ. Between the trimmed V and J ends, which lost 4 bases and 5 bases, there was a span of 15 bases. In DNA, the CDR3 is TGCGCCAGCAGCCGATCTCAGGCTAAGACTGAAGCTTTCTTT. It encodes CASSRSQAKTEAFF.

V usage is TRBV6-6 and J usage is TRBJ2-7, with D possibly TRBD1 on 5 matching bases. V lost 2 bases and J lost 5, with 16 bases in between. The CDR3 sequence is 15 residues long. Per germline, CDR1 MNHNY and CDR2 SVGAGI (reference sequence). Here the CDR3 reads CASSYVLTAGNEQYF. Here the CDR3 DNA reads TGTGCCAGCAGTTACGTCCTAACTGCAGGGAACGAGCAGTACTTC.

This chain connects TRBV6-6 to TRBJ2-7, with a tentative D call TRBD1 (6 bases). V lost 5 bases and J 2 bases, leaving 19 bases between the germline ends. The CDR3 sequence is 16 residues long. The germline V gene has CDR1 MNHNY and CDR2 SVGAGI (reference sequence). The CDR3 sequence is CASSPTGQPLPYEQYF. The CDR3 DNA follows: TGTGCCAGCAGTCCGACGGGACAACCCCTTCCCTACGAGCAGTACTTC.